This TCR beta chain comes out of a study of a mutant IDH1 vaccine in newly diagnosed glioma. About the study: Commencement of vaccination occurred 4-6 weeks following radiotherapy alone, or concurrently with temozolomide cycles. Notes on the study in general: A vaccine-induced immune response developed in approximately 94% of the patients.

A note on this clone: Its antigen remains unknown.

TCRdb's copy holds only in-frame clones and misses some; the assay was immunoSEQ multiplex PCR. The sample yields tens of thousands of clones, almost 65% seen once. Time point denoted: week 47, end of study. Doses consisted of 300 ug of mutant IDH1 20-mer peptide each, paired with topical imiquimod. CDR3 length: 18 residues. V shed 3 bases, J shed 0 bases, and the junction held 6 bases outside the gene matches. Germline V gene data show CDR1 as KGHSH and CDR2 as LQKENI. V gene TRBV18 combines with J gene TRBJ2-3, with TRBD2 matching over 13 bases. This sequence originates from a man aged 35-49 years with glioma. Some clones in this sample may be carry-over from other donors' samples. This specimen was peripheral blood mononuclear cells (PBMCs), taken from a glioma patient whose treatment included an IDH1 peptide vaccine. Here the CDR3 reads CASSPRTSGGLSTDTQYF. CDR3 nucleotides: TGTGCCAGCTCACCCAGGACTAGCGGGGGCCTTAGCACAGATACGCAGTATTTT.